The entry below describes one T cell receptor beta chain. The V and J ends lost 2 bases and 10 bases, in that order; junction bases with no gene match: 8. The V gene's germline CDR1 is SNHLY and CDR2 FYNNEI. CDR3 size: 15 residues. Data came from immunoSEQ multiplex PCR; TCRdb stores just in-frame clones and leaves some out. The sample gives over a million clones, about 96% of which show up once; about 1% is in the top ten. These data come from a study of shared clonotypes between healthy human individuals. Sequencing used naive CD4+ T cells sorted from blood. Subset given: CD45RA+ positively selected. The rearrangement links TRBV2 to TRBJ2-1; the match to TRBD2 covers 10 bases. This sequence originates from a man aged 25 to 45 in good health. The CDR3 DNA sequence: TGTGCCAGCAGTGAACTTCTAGCGGGAGAAGAAGAGCAGTTCTTC. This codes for CASSELLAGEEEQFF.